This TCR beta chain originates from a study of response to subunit inactivated influenza vaccine. General observations from the study: The authors suggested that every seasonal influenza vaccination recruits few new T cells.

Using its own MiXCR run on the RT-PCR reads, TCRdb lists one record per CDR3 protein. The repertoire holds 400,000 to 650,000 distinct CDR3 sequences, more than 7% seen once, with 10% to 15% in the top ten. Germline V CDR1 and CDR2: MNHNS, SASEGT. The CDR3 has 14 amino acids. V was pared by 1 base and J by 11 bases, with 6 bases of the junction left unmatched. This clonotype was seen a few times. Antigen: not known. The chain joins TRBV6-1 to TRBJ2-4; 9 positions agree with TRBD2. The sequence was obtained from a man between 45 and 75 years old who received an inactivated influenza vaccine. This sample comprised PBMCs from blood, obtained 23 months after vaccination. CDR3 DNA sequence: TGTGCCAGCAGTGAAGGTTCGGCGGGGGGGCTTCAGTACTTC. It is translated as CASSEGSAGGLQYF.